Listed here are 27 T cell receptor beta chains from one sample, sequenced in a study of blood T cell repertoires in COVID-19. Profiled with immunoSEQ multiplex PCR; TCRdb holds only in-frame clones, not every one. Of under 200,000 clones detected, approximately 86% appear once; the ten largest clones hold roughly 8.6%. The sample taken for sequencing was peripheral blood. These receptors originate from a man aged 55 to 70 with acute or convalescent COVID-19.

The chain uses TRBV30 and TRBJ1-4; no clear D gene. V was clipped by 4 bases and J by 0 bases, with 12 bases between them. The CDR3 sequence is 15 residues long. Germline assignment: CDR1 GTSNPN and CDR2 SVGIG (reference sequence). The CDR3 nucleotides are TGTGCCTGGAATAGTCATCGAACAACTAATGAAAAACTGTTTTTT. It translates to CAWNSHRTTNEKLFF.

The chain carries TRBV2 and TRBJ2-7, with D possibly matching TRBD2 (5 bases). The CDR3 covers 12 residues. Looked up from germline, CDR1 is SNHLY and CDR2 is FYNNEI. Trimming left V 3 bases short and J 9 bases short, with 12 bases between. The CDR3 region is CASSDSARGQYF. The DNA of the CDR3 is TGTGCCAGCAGTGATTCCGCCCGGGGGCAGTACTTC.

This rearrangement joins TRBV2 to TRBJ2-1, with D tentatively TRBD2 (5 bases). Germline loops: CDR1 SNHLY, CDR2 FYNNEI. The CDR3 is 14 amino acids. The V end lost 8 bases, the J end lost 0 bases, and 11 bases lay between the germline ends. CDR3 nucleotides: TGTGCCAGCTCCGGGGTCGTCTCCTACAATGAGCAGTTCTTC. Translating it yields CASSGVVSYNEQFF.

CDR3 sequence: CASSLGTGHEKLFF. The CDR3 DNA reads as TGTGCCAGCAGCTTGGGGACAGGGCATGAAAAACTGTTTTTT. The V call is TRBV5-6, the J call TRBJ1-4; 8 bases are shared with TRBD1. The germline V gene encodes CDR1 SGHDT and CDR2 YYEEEE. The trim removed 0 bases at V and 6 bases at J, leaving 1 base unmatched. The CDR3 consists of 14 residues.

A note on this clone: The same CDR3 can be traced to other DNA sequences in this sample. This rearrangement joins TRBV18 to TRBJ1-1; D gene ambiguous. V was pared by 2 bases and J by 2 bases, with 6 bases between. Germline CDR1 and CDR2: KGHSH and LQKENI. The CDR3 totals 13 residues. DNA of the CDR3: TGTGCCAGCTCACCAGGCAGTAACACTGAAGCTTTCTTT. This encodes CASSPGSNTEAFF.

This clone was seen only once. The genes are TRBV27 and TRBJ2-7; the match to TRBD1 covers 7 bases. Germline V gene data show CDR1 as MNHEY and CDR2 as SMNVEV (reference sequence). The CDR3 contains 15 residues. Trimming cost V 6 bases and J 2 bases; bases outside gene matches: 10. The chain's CDR3 is CASSLMAGTAYEQYF. DNA of the CDR3: TGTGCCAGCAGCCTAATGGCCGGGACAGCCTACGAGCAGTACTTC.

This clone came up a few times. The chain couples TRBV20-1 to TRBJ2-7; possible D gene TRBD1, 6 bases. The CDR3 extends over 11 amino acids. Germline V CDR1 and CDR2: DFQATT, SNEGSKA (reference sequence). V shed 5 bases and J shed 4 bases, with 9 bases lying between them. CDR3 protein: CSAPRGYEQYF. The DNA of the CDR3 is TGCAGTGCTCCGAGGGGGTACGAGCAGTACTTC.

V is TRBV30 and J is TRBJ1-2; D remains unclear. V was pared by 3 bases and J by 3 bases, with 8 bases between. Germline V gene sequence: CDR1 GTSNPN, CDR2 SVGIG (reference sequence). The CDR3 is 12 amino acids. The CDR3 bases are TGTGCCTGGAGCAAAGGAGACTATGGCTACACCTTC. This sequence encodes CAWSKGDYGYTF.

The chain recombines TRBV6-5 with TRBJ2-7; D may be TRBD1 (6 bases). CDR3 length: 13 residues. Trimming removed 2 bases from V and 5 bases from J, with 10 bases in between. Germline V CDR1 and CDR2: MNHEY, SVGAGI. The CDR3 reads CASSYAHRDEQYF. CDR3 sequence (DNA): TGTGCCAGCAGTTACGCACACAGGGACGAGCAGTACTTC.

Points on this clone: The junction departs from the called germline gene at one end, perhaps through a read error. The chain joins TRBV19 to TRBJ1-2; weak D call: TRBD1 (5 bases). This CDR3 has 14 residues. Germline V gives CDR1 LNHDA, CDR2 SQIVND (reference sequence). The CDR3 region has the DNA TGTGCCAGTAGGATAGGGGCTGGAAGCTATGGCTACACCTTC. Translation gives CASRIGAGSYGYTF.

The chain recombines TRBV7-9 with TRBJ2-7, with 8 bases identical to TRBD2. Germline V gene sequence: CDR1 SEHNR, CDR2 FQNEAQ (reference sequence). The CDR3 is 15 residues long. V shed 4 bases and J 0 bases; nucleotides not matched to a gene: 5. The CDR3, as DNA: TGTGCCAGCAGCTCTATAGCGGGACGCTCCTACGAGCAGTACTTC. Translated: CASSSIAGRSYEQYF.

This chain joins TRBV5-1 and TRBJ1-1, with 7 bases matching TRBD1. CDR1 is SGHRS and CDR2 is YFSETQ in the germline V gene. V trimming: 3 bases; J trimming: 4 bases; junction bases outside the gene matches: 6. The CDR3 is 14 residues long. This CDR3 is CASSSGTVTTEAFF. The CDR3 DNA reads TGCGCCAGCAGCTCCGGGACAGTAACCACTGAAGCTTTCTTT.

This clone has a handful of counts. This rearrangement joins TRBV7-8 to TRBJ2-4; D not certain. Germline lookup yields CDR1 SGHVS and CDR2 FQNEAQ. This CDR3 has 14 amino acids. Between the trimmed V and J ends, which lost 4 bases and 11 bases, there was a span of 18 bases. CDR3 coding DNA: TGTGCCAGCAGCTCAGCTCCACTTAAAGAGGTTCAGTACTTC. Translation: CASSSAPLKEVQYF.

The chain carries TRBV6-1 and TRBJ1-6; D is unclear. Trimming took 3 bases from V and 15 from J, leaving 9 bases between them. The CDR3 runs 11 residues. Germline V CDR1 and CDR2: MNHNS, SASEGT. CDR3 DNA: TGTGCCAGCAGTGACCCGGCGGGCCTCCACTTT. The encoded protein is CASSDPAGLHF.

The chain has TRBV19 and TRBJ2-7; no clear D gene. Germline CDR1 LNHDA, CDR2 SQIVND (reference sequence). This CDR3 comprises 15 residues. Trimming took off 3 bases at V and 4 bases at J, with 16 bases between the two ends. This CDR3 is CASSIGLARGYEQYF. The CDR3 coding sequence is TGTGCCAGTAGTATTGGATTGGCCCGCGGATACGAGCAGTACTTC. The full variable domain, with the rest looked up from reference TRBV19 and TRBJ2-7, is DGGITQSPKYLFRKEGQNVTLSCEQNLNHDAMYWYRQDPGQGLRLIYYSQIVNDFQKGDIAEGYSVSREKKESFPLTVTSAQKNPTAFYLCASSIGLARGYEQYFGPGTRLTVT.

The J gene is TRBJ2-1, the V gene TRBV24-1; TRBD2 aligns across 10 bases. There are 17 residues in the CDR3. Looked up from germline, CDR1 is KGHDR and CDR2 is SFDVKD. With 5 bases clipped from V and 1 base from J, the junction kept 7 bases outside the gene matches. The CDR3: CATSAPTSGRSYNEQFF. The CDR3 DNA is TGTGCCACCAGTGCCCCGACTAGCGGGCGGTCCTACAATGAGCAGTTCTTC.

The chain has TRBV9 and TRBJ2-1; 9 bases are a match to TRBD1. The V segment lost 3 bases and the J segment 9 bases; nucleotides outside the gene matches: 10. Germline CDR1 and CDR2: SGDLS and YYNGEE. This CDR3 comprises 15 residues. The CDR3 here is CASSAQPGQGGEQFF. CDR3 nucleotides: TGTGCCAGCAGCGCGCAACCGGGACAGGGAGGTGAGCAGTTCTTC.

The rearrangement joins TRBV6-5 to TRBJ2-5, with D perhaps matching TRBD1 (6 bases). Germline loops: CDR1 MNHEY, CDR2 SVGAGI. Deletions cut 5 bases from V and 5 bases from J, with 12 bases between. The CDR3 totals 13 residues. The CDR3 is CASSKGEWETQYF. The CDR3 DNA reads as TGTGCCAGCAGTAAGGGGGAATGGGAGACCCAGTACTTC.

This CDR3 is CASSYKGDEQYF. CDR3 in DNA: TGTGCCAGCAGTTATAAGGGGGACGAGCAGTACTTC. The chain is built from TRBV7-9 and TRBJ2-7; tentative D call: TRBD1 (6 bases). Per the germline V gene, CDR1 is SEHNR and CDR2 is FQNEAQ (reference sequence). V lost 6 bases and J 5 bases, leaving 11 bases between the germline ends. This CDR3 spans 12 amino acids. The full variable domain, completed using reference TRBV7-9 and TRBJ2-7, is DTGVSQNPRHKITKRGQNVTFRCDPISEHNRLYWYRQTLGQGPEFLTYFQNEAQLEKSRLLSDRFSAERPKGSFSTLEIQRTEQGDSAMYLCASSYKGDEQYFGPGTRLTVT.

This clone was detected only a few times. V and J are TRBV10-2 and TRBJ2-2, with D maybe TRBD2 (7 bases). Trimming left V 0 bases short and J 3 bases short, with 11 bases between. This CDR3 contains 16 residues. Germline CDR1 and CDR2: WSHSY and SAAADI. CDR3: CASSESPGGYTGELFF. Here the CDR3 DNA reads TGCGCCAGCAGTGAGTCGCCGGGGGGCTACACCGGGGAGCTGTTTTTT.

The chain employs TRBV18 and TRBJ1-4; D is possibly TRBD1 (6 bases). The CDR3 runs 15 residues. Trimming took off 3 bases at V and 5 bases at J, with 13 bases between the two ends. Germline assignment: CDR1 KGHSH and CDR2 LQKENI. In DNA form, the CDR3 reads TGTGCCAGCTCACCGCCAGGACAGAAAAATGAAAAACTGTTTTTT. This translates into CASSPPGQKNEKLFF.

The J gene is TRBJ2-4, the V gene TRBV5-1, with TRBD1 matching over 8 bases. The CDR3 covers 15 residues. Germline CDR1 reads SGHRS; CDR2 reads YFSETQ. The trim removed 2 bases at V and 4 bases at J, leaving 5 bases unmatched. CDR3 sequence reads: CASSLPTGDKNIQYF. Here the CDR3 DNA reads TGCGCCAGCAGCTTACCGACAGGGGATAAAAACATTCAGTACTTC.

The gene calls are TRBV6-5 and TRBJ1-5; 10 nucleotides align to TRBD1. V dropped 6 bases and J dropped 12; count of bases not matched to a gene: 11. Germline values: CDR1 MNHEY, CDR2 SVGAGI. The CDR3 loop spans 14 amino acids. CDR3 protein: CASSPGTGARVQHF. The DNA of the CDR3 is TGTGCCAGCAGCCCCGGGACAGGGGCCCGGGTCCAGCATTTT.

In this sample, this clone turned up a few times. This chain links TRBV6-5 with TRBJ1-3; a possible D gene is TRBD1 (5 bases). V was cut by 7 bases and J by 4 bases, with 11 bases left in between. The germline gives CDR1 MNHEY, CDR2 SVGAGI. This CDR3 comprises 13 residues. This CDR3 is CASMPGPGNTIYF. The CDR3 nucleotides are TGTGCCAGCATGCCAGGGCCGGGAAACACCATATATTTT.

The chain joins TRBV19 to TRBJ2-5; TRBD2 agrees at 7 bases. CDR1 is LNHDA and CDR2 is SQIVND in the germline V gene (reference sequence). Trimming took 0 bases from V and 5 from J; bases not matched to a gene: 12. The CDR3 has 17 residues. Here the CDR3 reads CASSIDPLAGDRETQYF. CDR3 DNA sequence: TGTGCCAGTAGTATAGATCCGTTGGCGGGAGATCGGGAGACCCAGTACTTC.

This clone was picked up one time. The gene calls are TRBV29-1 and TRBJ1-5; no clear D gene. From germline, CDR1 is SQVTM and CDR2 ANQGSEA. The CDR3 is 13 amino acids. V lost 7 bases to trimming and J lost 7 bases, with 17 bases between them. CDR3 nucleotides: TGCAGCGCGAGACGCGGGGATGGGCAGCCCCAGCATTTT. Translated: CSARRGDGQPQHF.

The genes are TRBV4-2 and TRBJ2-1, with TRBD2 matching over 7 bases. After removal of 0 bases from V and 4 bases from J, the junction contained 3 bases not matched to a gene. This CDR3 is 15 amino acids long. Germline assignment: CDR1 LGHNA and CDR2 YNFKEQ. CDR3 in amino acids: CASSQDEGGYNEQFF. In DNA, the CDR3 is TGTGCCAGCAGCCAAGATGAGGGAGGGTACAATGAGCAGTTCTTC.